Listed below are T cell receptor beta chains from one sample, sequenced in a study of T cell changes during pregnancy in multiple sclerosis. TCRdb keeps only in-frame clones here, not all; method: immunoSEQ multiplex PCR. The sample yields about 40,000 clones, around 94% seen once. The sequences come from peripheral blood, collected in the third trimester of pregnancy. These receptors all come from a female donor with multiple sclerosis, enrolled in a pregnancy study. The CDR3 runs from the conserved cysteine through the conserved F or W. A D gene is named only where the DNA matches it firmly.

j_call	d_call	v_call	cdr3_nt	cdr3_aa
TRBJ1-2	-	TRBV2	TGTGCCAGCAGTCCGGGGCAGGGAGGCTATGGCTACACCTTC	CASSPGQGGYGYTF
TRBJ2-7	-	TRBV15	TGTGCCACCAGCAGAGTCGACGGAGCCTACGAGCAGTACTTC	CATSRVDGAYEQYF
TRBJ2-5	TRBD2	TRBV30	TGTGCCTGGAGTGCCGGCACTAGCGGGAGGGCCTGGGAGACCCAGTACTTC	CAWSAGTSGRAWETQYF
TRBJ2-1	-	TRBV5-1	TGCGCCAGCAGCTTAGGGAGAAACAATGAGCAGTTCTTC	CASSLGRNNEQFF
TRBJ2-4	-	TRBV5-4	TGTGCCAGCAGCTTACAACGGGAGAACAAAAACATTCAGTACTTC	CASSLQRENKNIQYF
TRBJ2-6	TRBD1	TRBV15	TGTGCCACCAGCAGCTTCCCGGGACAGCGAATCTCTGGGGCCAACGTCCTGACTTTC	CATSSFPGQRISGANVLTF
TRBJ2-3	TRBD2	TRBV7-3	TGTGCCAGCAGCTTAGGGCTAGCGGGGTCAGATACGCAGTATTTT	CASSLGLAGSDTQYF
TRBJ1-5	-	TRBV30	TGTGCCTGGAGTGTGCGGGGAAGCAATCAGCCCCAGCATTTT	CAWSVRGSNQPQHF
TRBJ2-1	TRBD2	TRBV29-1	TGCAGCGCCAAAACGGGGGGGGCCTACAATGAGCAGTTCTTC	CSAKTGGAYNEQFF
TRBJ2-5	TRBD2	TRBV11-2	TGTGCCAGCAGCTTAGACGGGACTAGAGGTGCAGGGGAGACCCAGTACTTC	CASSLDGTRGAGETQYF
TRBJ1-1	TRBD1	TRBV29-1	TGCAGCGTTCGCGCTACAGGGGGAGCTTTCTTT	CSVRATGGAFF
TRBJ1-1	TRBD1	TRBV30	TGTGCCGGAGACAGGGGCACTGAAGCTTTCTTT	CAGDRGTEAFF
TRBJ1-2	TRBD1	TRBV30	TGTGCCTGGAGCAGAGACAGGGGCTATGGCTACACCTTC	CAWSRDRGYGYTF
TRBJ2-5	TRBD1	TRBV19	TGTGCCAGTAGTATAGGGTGGGGACAGGGGTTTGAGACCCAGTACTTC	CASSIGWGQGFETQYF
TRBJ2-3	-	TRBV14	TGTGCCAGCAGCCAAAGGGGATGGACCCTGAGAGATACGCAGTATTTT	CASSQRGWTLRDTQYF
TRBJ1-1	-	TRBV2	TGTGCCAGCAGGTGGACAGATAGCCTGCCAATGAACACTGAAGCTTTCTTT	CASRWTDSLPMNTEAFF
TRBJ2-1	-	TRBV19	TGTGCCAGTAGCTTCAGTGGGGGAGGGGGGATCGAGTTCTTC	CASSFSGGGGIEFF
TRBJ1-2	TRBD1	TRBV11-2	TGTGCCAGCAGCCAACCGGGACAGGATATCTATGGCTACACCTTC	CASSQPGQDIYGYTF
TRBJ1-3	TRBD1	TRBV5-6	TGTGCCAGCAGGATCACAGGGGCGTACGGAAACACCATATATTTT	CASRITGAYGNTIYF
TRBJ2-7	TRBD1	TRBV4-3	TGCGCCAGCAGCCAAGATTTGGCAGGGGGCGGATACGAGCAGTACTTC	CASSQDLAGGGYEQYF
TRBJ1-1	-	TRBV6-4	TGTGCCAGCAGTGATTTTCCCGGGGCAGGGGTGATTAACACTGAAGCTTTCTTT	CASSDFPGAGVINTEAFF
TRBJ2-2	TRBD1	TRBV5-1	TGCGCCAGCAGCGTAAACAGGGGTAACACCGGGGAGCTGTTTTTT	CASSVNRGNTGELFF
TRBJ2-3	-	TRBV20-1	TGCAGTGCAGCCTCTACCGTTACGCAGTATTTT	CSAASTVTQYF
TRBJ2-1	TRBD2	TRBV7-3	TGTGCCAGCAGCTTACGTCGGGGGGTCAATGAGCAGTTCTTC	CASSLRRGVNEQFF